The following is a T cell receptor beta chain sequence with its context. Its target antigen remains unknown. No base quality values were provided; no much bigger clone lies one nucleotide off. The same CDR3 can be traced to other DNA sequences in this sample. Collaborating institutions collected whole blood in K2EDTA tubes following their own protocols. For TCRbeta analysis, collaborators shipped samples as frozen whole blood, isolated PBMCs, or DNA extracted from either of those sample types. CDR1 and CDR2 are read off the germline V gene as SGHRS and YFSETQ. Trimming leaves V shorter by 0 bases and J shorter by 2 bases, with the junction holding 4 bases beyond the gene matches. The CDR3 sequence holds 15 residues, the cysteine and phenylalanine included. Here the CDR3 DNA is all that survives: 45 bases in frame from base 1. The sample originates from a study of blood T cell repertoires in COVID-19 (dated by TCRdb to the early 2020s). As for the study more broadly: The collaborator samples originated in the United States, Italy and Spain and spanned the acute and convalescent phases of COVID-19. The prospective study material was composed of cDNA or gDNA derived from T cells, B-cell-depleted T cells, or PBMCs. The dataset comprised deeply sampled blood TCRbeta repertoires from subjects exposed to, actively infected with, or recovered from COVID-19. A freely available public database, intended as a resource for researchers studying the immune response to SARS-CoV-2, is where the repertoires were released. Samples came from the ongoing ImmuneRACE study (first 160 participants) plus 1,254 subjects from 6 global collaborators. A de-identified subject ID, COVID-19 status, age in years and sex were almost always included in the sample metadata. Where available, HLA class I and class II types were obtained from metadata supplied by the sample provider rather than from assay-based typing. Study-wide conclusions, independent of this receptor: The quantity of clinical and demographic metadata differed by source and by participant and was supplied without curation.

The immunoSEQ Assay, a bias-controlled multiplex PCR, was used to amplify TCRbeta CDR3 regions from genomic DNA. The authors processed their data as follows. The number of nucleated cells in each sample was estimated by amplification of reference gene primers within the assay. To quantify the absolute abundance of each unique TCRbeta CDR3 rearrangement, sequence reads were collapsed and filtered. For each sample, productive Simpson clonality was calculated as the square root of Simpson's diversity index over productive rearrangements. TCRdb holds this immuneACCESS table with in-frame rearrangements only. Some clones are missing; in checked studies, unresolved V genes explain under half, and the rest has no known cause. For V, J and clone size, that table is used; D and trimming come from the DNA. For this sample the table gives 180,000 or so clones, of which approximately 83% were detected only once. The ten largest clones capture roughly 8% of the sample.

The receptor was derived from a man in his 60s with acute or convalescent COVID-19. The specimen sequenced was peripheral blood. The rearranged segments are TRBV5-1 and TRBJ1-1, and 7 bases in between align with TRBD1. The CDR3 in this case is CASSLGQGGNTEAFF. Here is the DNA: TGCGCCAGCAGCTTGGGTCAGGGGGGCAACACTGAAGCTTTCTTT.